This TCR beta chain appears in the sequencing data of a study of regulatory dendritic cells for organ transplantation. Findings and caveats of the study: Memory CD8+ clonal expansion seemed more limited with regulatory than mature dendritic cells. Resting memory CD8+ T cells held the most alloreactive clonotypes.

J was trimmed by 2 bases and V by 2 bases; bases with no gene match: 1. CDR1 and CDR2 from the germline V gene are LGHNA and YSLEER. This CDR3 region has 15 residues. Generated by immunoSEQ multiplex PCR, the TCRdb table keeps only in-frame clones and is missing some. The sample has 25,000 to 30,000 clones, 82% seen once. With respect to this clone: Antigen unknown.

The sequenced material came from naive CD8+ T cells from blood. Subset defined: CD45RA+ naive T cells. The TCR originated in a human donor in good health. The chain joins TRBV4-3 to TRBJ2-3; 10 positions agree with TRBD2. This chain's CDR3 is CASSQLAGVTDTQYF. The CDR3 bases are TGCGCCAGCAGCCAACTAGCGGGGGTCACAGATACGCAGTATTTT.